These T cell receptor beta chains were read from a single sample in a study of early T cells in non-severe SARS-CoV-2 infection. TCRdb recomputed calls from the 5' RACE reads with MiXCR, one row per CDR3 protein. The profile covers some 51,000 distinct CDR3 sequences, with 14% to 15% appearing a single time and 9% to 10% taken by the ten largest. The sequenced sample was whole blood, obtained at baseline. The receptor set was obtained from an adult who was a healthcare worker with PCR-confirmed SARS-CoV-2 infection or an uninfected control (not recorded which). Both conserved end residues are part of each CDR3. Fields, in order: CDR3 protein, CDR3 DNA, D gene, J gene, V gene, clone size. A D gene is named only where the DNA matches it firmly. Clone size appears in some rows only: once, few, many, or a class for an expanded clone.

cdr3_aa: CASSIYGGYYQETQYF
cdr3_nt: TGCGCCAGCAGCATTTACGGGGGATACTACCAAGAGACCCAGTACTTC
d_call: -
j_call: TRBJ2-5
v_call: TRBV5-1
clone_size: many

cdr3_aa: CSLIPAGVEQFF
cdr3_nt: TGCAGCCTTATACCGGCGGGGGTTGAGCAGTTCTTC
d_call: TRBD2
j_call: TRBJ2-1
v_call: TRBV29-1
clone_size: many

cdr3_aa: CASSEEAWDNEQFF
cdr3_nt: TGTGCCAGCAGTGAGGAAGCGTGGGACAATGAGCAGTTCTTC
d_call: -
j_call: TRBJ2-1
v_call: TRBV6-1
clone_size: -

cdr3_aa: CASSESSGQGRTEAFF
cdr3_nt: TGTGCCAGCAGTGAATCTTCCGGACAGGGGCGCACTGAAGCTTTCTTT
d_call: TRBD1
j_call: TRBJ1-1
v_call: TRBV25-1
clone_size: -

cdr3_aa: CASSMWGRGNSPLHF
cdr3_nt: TGTGCCAGCAGCATGTGGGGACGAGGGAATTCACCCCTCCACTTT
d_call: -
j_call: TRBJ1-6
v_call: TRBV5-4
clone_size: -

cdr3_aa: CASCRDSSTDTQYF
cdr3_nt: TGTGCCAGCTGCCGGGACTCCAGCACAGATACGCAGTATTTT
d_call: -
j_call: TRBJ2-3
v_call: TRBV7-2
clone_size: few

cdr3_aa: CASSLEFRLTYEQYF
cdr3_nt: TGTGCCAGCAGCTTAGAGTTCAGACTCACCTACGAGCAGTACTTC
d_call: -
j_call: TRBJ2-7
v_call: TRBV7-2
clone_size: few

cdr3_aa: CASSDQRRTLNNQPQHF
cdr3_nt: TGTGCCAGCAGCGACCAGAGAAGGACCCTTAACAATCAGCCCCAGCATTTT
d_call: -
j_call: TRBJ1-5
v_call: TRBV2
clone_size: many

cdr3_aa: CASSANAAEAFF
cdr3_nt: TGTGCCAGCAGCGCAAATGCAGCGGAAGCTTTCTTT
d_call: -
j_call: TRBJ1-1
v_call: TRBV28
clone_size: -

cdr3_aa: CASSTSGTGSSEQYF
cdr3_nt: TGTGCCAGCAGTACCTCCGGGACAGGGTCCAGCGAGCAGTACTTC
d_call: TRBD1
j_call: TRBJ2-7
v_call: TRBV5-4
clone_size: -

cdr3_aa: CSARGGTLEAFF
cdr3_nt: TGCAGTGCACGAGGCGGGACGCTTGAAGCTTTCTTT
d_call: -
j_call: TRBJ1-1
v_call: TRBV20-1
clone_size: -

cdr3_aa: CASSKDSESYEQYF
cdr3_nt: TGTGCCAGCTCAAAGGACAGCGAGTCCTACGAGCAGTACTTC
d_call: -
j_call: TRBJ2-7
v_call: TRBV18
clone_size: -

cdr3_aa: CASSPSRDGYWDEQYF
cdr3_nt: TGTGCCAGCTCACCATCCCGAGACGGGTATTGGGACGAGCAGTACTTC
d_call: -
j_call: TRBJ2-7
v_call: TRBV18
clone_size: few

cdr3_aa: CASSLARYRDVYGYTF
cdr3_nt: TGTGCCAGCAGCTTAGCGCGGTACCGGGACGTCTATGGCTACACCTTC
d_call: -
j_call: TRBJ1-2
v_call: TRBV7-8
clone_size: many

cdr3_aa: CASSPWAGVPGNTIYF
cdr3_nt: TGTGCCAGCAGCCCATGGGCAGGGGTACCTGGAAACACCATATATTTT
d_call: -
j_call: TRBJ1-3
v_call: TRBV7-6
clone_size: -

cdr3_aa: CASSYGRGQETQYF
cdr3_nt: TGTGCCAGCAGTTATGGGCGGGGGCAAGAGACCCAGTACTTC
d_call: TRBD2
j_call: TRBJ2-5
v_call: TRBV12-3/TRBV12-4
clone_size: -

cdr3_aa: CASSMGLAGWGSYEQYF
cdr3_nt: TGTGCCAGTAGTATGGGCCTAGCGGGTTGGGGCTCCTACGAGCAGTACTTC
d_call: TRBD2
j_call: TRBJ2-7
v_call: TRBV19
clone_size: many

cdr3_aa: CASSQDQKGLAGPNSYNEQFF
cdr3_nt: TGTGCCAGCAGCCAAGACCAGAAGGGACTAGCGGGACCTAACTCCTACAATGAGCAGTTCTTC
d_call: TRBD2
j_call: TRBJ2-1
v_call: TRBV3-1
clone_size: few

cdr3_aa: CASSATVSNSGANVLTF
cdr3_nt: TGTGCCAGCAGCGCAACTGTCTCAAACTCTGGGGCCAACGTCCTGACTTTC
d_call: -
j_call: TRBJ2-6
v_call: TRBV7-6
clone_size: few

cdr3_aa: CASSLAVQGGTGELFF
cdr3_nt: TGTGCCAGCAGCTTGGCGGTCCAGGGCGGCACCGGGGAGCTGTTTTTT
d_call: -
j_call: TRBJ2-2
v_call: TRBV5-5
clone_size: few

cdr3_aa: CASRPPSRDRDQWTEAFF
cdr3_nt: TGTGCCAGCAGACCACCGTCCCGGGACAGGGATCAGTGGACTGAAGCTTTCTTT
d_call: TRBD1
j_call: TRBJ1-1
v_call: TRBV27
clone_size: few

cdr3_aa: CAWSGMEPNIQYF
cdr3_nt: TGTGCCTGGAGTGGAATGGAGCCCAACATTCAGTACTTC
d_call: -
j_call: TRBJ2-4
v_call: TRBV30
clone_size: -

cdr3_aa: CASSQGHGARADTQYF
cdr3_nt: TGTGCCAGCAGCCAAGGTCACGGGGCGAGGGCAGATACGCAGTATTTT
d_call: -
j_call: TRBJ2-3
v_call: TRBV4-2
clone_size: -

cdr3_aa: CASSLIFGGTSNEQFF
cdr3_nt: TGTGCCAGCAGCTTAATTTTCGGAGGGACCAGCAATGAGCAGTTCTTC
d_call: -
j_call: TRBJ2-1
v_call: TRBV11-2
clone_size: few

cdr3_aa: CASSPTGSLNTEAFF
cdr3_nt: TGTGCCAGCAGCCCAACAGGGTCCTTAAACACTGAAGCTTTCTTT
d_call: -
j_call: TRBJ1-1
v_call: TRBV7-3
clone_size: -

cdr3_aa: CASSSGGPNTQYF
cdr3_nt: TGCGCCAGCAGCTCGGGGGGGCCCAATACGCAGTATTTT
d_call: TRBD2
j_call: TRBJ2-3
v_call: TRBV5-1
clone_size: -

cdr3_aa: CASSPRDRVNTEAFF
cdr3_nt: TGTGCCAGCTCACCACGGGACAGAGTGAACACTGAAGCTTTCTTT
d_call: TRBD1
j_call: TRBJ1-1
v_call: TRBV18
clone_size: -

cdr3_aa: CATSDPQGTFYNEQFF
cdr3_nt: TGTGCCACCAGTGACCCACAGGGGACGTTCTACAATGAGCAGTTCTTC
d_call: TRBD1
j_call: TRBJ2-1
v_call: TRBV24-1
clone_size: few

cdr3_aa: CASSLSSGDTHSPLHF
cdr3_nt: TGTGCCAGCAGTTTATCTTCGGGGGACACACATTCACCCCTCCACTTT
d_call: -
j_call: TRBJ1-6
v_call: TRBV27
clone_size: -

cdr3_aa: CASSLGGNIQYF
cdr3_nt: TGTGCCAGCAGCTTAGGAGGGAACATTCAGTACTTC
d_call: -
j_call: TRBJ2-4
v_call: TRBV5-6
clone_size: few

cdr3_aa: CASSQGGFGYEQYF
cdr3_nt: TGTGCCAGCAGTCAGGGGGGCTTTGGCTACGAGCAGTACTTC
d_call: -
j_call: TRBJ2-7
v_call: TRBV6-6
clone_size: few

cdr3_aa: CASSLVLAEDTQYF
cdr3_nt: TGTGCCAGCAGCTTGGTACTAGCCGAAGATACGCAGTATTTT
d_call: -
j_call: TRBJ2-3
v_call: TRBV5-4
clone_size: -

cdr3_aa: CSARGRELVEQFF
cdr3_nt: TGCAGTGCTAGGGGCAGGGAGTTAGTGGAGCAGTTCTTC
d_call: -
j_call: TRBJ2-1
v_call: TRBV20-1
clone_size: -

cdr3_aa: CSVAGTSVQETQYF
cdr3_nt: TGCAGCGTTGCCGGGACTAGCGTTCAAGAGACCCAGTACTTC
d_call: TRBD2
j_call: TRBJ2-5
v_call: TRBV29-1
clone_size: -

cdr3_aa: CASSFSRRRTYEQYF
cdr3_nt: TGTGCCAGCAGCTTCAGCCGTAGAAGGACCTACGAGCAGTACTTC
d_call: -
j_call: TRBJ2-7
v_call: TRBV7-2
clone_size: many

cdr3_aa: CASSSIRLRQGANTGELFF
cdr3_nt: TGTGCCAGTAGTTCCATCCGACTCCGACAGGGCGCGAACACCGGGGAGCTGTTTTTT
d_call: TRBD1
j_call: TRBJ2-2
v_call: TRBV19
clone_size: many

cdr3_aa: CASSQAMENRPGLRYEQYF
cdr3_nt: TGTGCCAGCAGCCAAGCCATGGAGAACCGGCCGGGACTCCGCTACGAGCAGTACTTC
d_call: -
j_call: TRBJ2-7
v_call: TRBV3-1
clone_size: few

cdr3_aa: CASSARINEKLFF
cdr3_nt: TGTGCCAGCAGCGCCCGCATAAATGAAAAACTGTTTTTT
d_call: -
j_call: TRBJ1-4
v_call: TRBV7-6
clone_size: -

cdr3_aa: CASSQVRSTDTQYF
cdr3_nt: TGCGCCAGCAGCCAAGTTCGAAGCACAGATACGCAGTATTTT
d_call: -
j_call: TRBJ2-3
v_call: TRBV4-1
clone_size: few

cdr3_aa: CSASGGRTSNEQFF
cdr3_nt: TGCAGTGCTAGCGGGGGCCGGACGTCCAATGAGCAGTTCTTC
d_call: -
j_call: TRBJ2-1
v_call: TRBV20-1
clone_size: few

cdr3_aa: CASSRDSNYGYTF
cdr3_nt: TGTGCCAGCAGCCGGGACAGCAACTATGGCTACACCTTC
d_call: TRBD1
j_call: TRBJ1-2
v_call: TRBV3-1
clone_size: many

cdr3_aa: CASSFGGFTEAFF
cdr3_nt: TGCGCCAGCAGCTTTGGGGGATTCACTGAAGCTTTCTTT
d_call: -
j_call: TRBJ1-1
v_call: TRBV5-1
clone_size: -

cdr3_aa: CASSQGRDRNAQF
cdr3_nt: TGTGCCAGCAGCCAAGGCCGGGACCGAAACGCACAATTT
d_call: -
j_call: TRBJ1-6
v_call: TRBV3-1
clone_size: few

cdr3_aa: CASSALQGAYSEQFF
cdr3_nt: TGCGCCAGCAGCGCCTTACAGGGGGCGTATAGTGAGCAGTTCTTC
d_call: TRBD1
j_call: TRBJ2-1
v_call: TRBV5-1
clone_size: many

cdr3_aa: CSARVPGSDRGGNEQFF
cdr3_nt: TGCAGTGCTAGAGTCCCGGGGTCCGACCGAGGGGGCAATGAGCAGTTCTTC
d_call: -
j_call: TRBJ2-1
v_call: TRBV20-1
clone_size: few

cdr3_aa: CASSTRDRGRHGYTF
cdr3_nt: TGTGCCAGCAGTACACGGGACAGGGGGAGGCATGGCTACACCTTC
d_call: TRBD1
j_call: TRBJ1-2
v_call: TRBV6-6
clone_size: few

cdr3_aa: CASSQDGGFYEQYF
cdr3_nt: TGCGCCAGCAGCCAAGACGGGGGTTTTTACGAGCAGTACTTC
d_call: -
j_call: TRBJ2-7
v_call: TRBV4-1
clone_size: few

cdr3_aa: CASSIDHGGYNEQFF
cdr3_nt: TGTGCCAGTAGTATAGATCACGGGGGGTACAATGAGCAGTTCTTC
d_call: TRBD2
j_call: TRBJ2-1
v_call: TRBV19
clone_size: few

cdr3_aa: CASGLVLEGPRENTIYF
cdr3_nt: TGTGCTAGTGGTTTGGTACTAGAGGGCCCCAGAGAAAACACCATATATTTT
d_call: -
j_call: TRBJ1-3
v_call: TRBV12-5
clone_size: few

cdr3_aa: CASSTHPLGRPEAFF
cdr3_nt: TGTGCCAGCAGCACCCATCCCCTTGGACGTCCTGAAGCTTTCTTT
d_call: -
j_call: TRBJ1-1
v_call: TRBV11-2
clone_size: -

cdr3_aa: CASRIVWTGEHEQYF
cdr3_nt: TGTGCCAGCCGGATCGTGTGGACAGGGGAACACGAGCAGTACTTC
d_call: TRBD1
j_call: TRBJ2-7
v_call: TRBV2
clone_size: -

cdr3_aa: CASSLSRGVGSNQPQHF
cdr3_nt: TGTGCCAGCAGCTTAAGCAGGGGTGTCGGAAGCAATCAGCCCCAGCATTTT
d_call: -
j_call: TRBJ1-5
v_call: TRBV7-9
clone_size: -

cdr3_aa: CASSLLAGAYEQYF
cdr3_nt: TGTGCCAGCAGCCTACTAGCGGGGGCCTACGAGCAGTACTTC
d_call: TRBD2
j_call: TRBJ2-7
v_call: TRBV12-3/TRBV12-4
clone_size: few

cdr3_aa: CASSLDRVFNSPLHF
cdr3_nt: TGTGCCAGCAGCTTGGACAGGGTTTTCAATTCACCCCTCCACTTT
d_call: -
j_call: TRBJ1-6
v_call: TRBV5-6
clone_size: few

cdr3_aa: CASSSRQAEKLFF
cdr3_nt: TGTGCCAGTAGTTCACGACAGGCGGAAAAACTGTTTTTT
d_call: -
j_call: TRBJ1-4
v_call: TRBV19
clone_size: -

cdr3_aa: CASSYRTRQETQYF
cdr3_nt: TGTGCCAGCAGTTACCGGACTAGACAAGAGACCCAGTACTTC
d_call: TRBD2
j_call: TRBJ2-5
v_call: TRBV6-5
clone_size: few

cdr3_aa: CASSARTGGTDTQYF
cdr3_nt: TGTGCCAGCAGTGCAAGGACAGGGGGCACAGATACGCAGTATTTT
d_call: TRBD1
j_call: TRBJ2-3
v_call: TRBV2
clone_size: many